This T cell receptor beta chain was retrieved from a study of blood T cell repertoires in COVID-19. The germline V gene has CDR1 KGHSH and CDR2 LQKENI. This CDR3 region has 13 residues. V dropped 5 bases and J dropped 3 bases, with 11 bases sitting between them. Some clones are missing from TCRdb's copy, which holds only in-frame ones; the method was immunoSEQ multiplex PCR. The top ten hold 15% to 20% of the sample, which has some 190,000 clones, about 85% seen once. The gene calls are TRBV18 and TRBJ2-7; D not resolved. Sequencing was done on a sample of peripheral blood. The origin of this receptor is a human donor in a cohort sampled during active COVID-19. The CDR3 bases are TGTGCCAGCTCATCACAAGAGAACTACGAGCAGTACGTC. As protein: CASSSQENYEQYV.